Listed here is a single T cell receptor (beta chain). The antigen it binds to is not known. No base quality values were provided; no much bigger clone lies one nucleotide off. Whole blood was collected in K2EDTA tubes by collaborating institutions according to the institutions' own protocols. For TCRbeta analysis, collaborators shipped samples in one of three forms: frozen whole blood, isolated PBMCs, or DNA extracted from either of those sample types. Spanning cysteine to phenylalanine, the CDR3 consists of 14 amino acids. Only the CDR3 region is kept as DNA, spanning 42 bases read in frame from base 1. Taken from the germline V gene, the CDR1 and CDR2 loops are KGHSH and LQKENI. V has 4 bases trimmed and J has 2 bases trimmed; junction bases matching no gene number 2. TCRbeta CDR3 regions were amplified from genomic DNA by means of the immunoSEQ Assay, a bias-controlled multiplex PCR. Concerning the study's data processing: Within the assay, amplification of reference gene primers was used to estimate how many nucleated cells each sample contained. To quantify the absolute abundance of each unique TCRbeta CDR3 rearrangement, sequence reads were collapsed and filtered. For each sample, productive Simpson clonality was calculated as the square root of Simpson's diversity index over productive rearrangements. TCRdb carries this immuneACCESS record with in-frame sequences only. Its versions omit some clonotypes, under half of them owing to an unresolved V gene in the studies checked, with the rest unexplained. D and trimming come from the DNA, and the V and J calls and clone size come from that table. The sample table holds hundreds of thousands of clones, of which about 80% were seen once. The top ten constitute 6% to 9.5% of the sample.

The sample is drawn from a study of blood T cell repertoires in COVID-19 (dated by TCRdb to 2020 to 2022). About the study as a whole: Samples covering the acute and convalescent phases of COVID-19 were provided by collaborators in the United States, Italy and Spain. Where available, HLA class I and class II types were obtained from metadata supplied by the sample provider rather than from assay-based typing. The material from the prospective study consisted of cDNA or gDNA derived from T cells, B-cell-depleted T cells, or PBMCs. Samples were obtained from the ongoing ImmuneRACE study (first 160 participants) and from some 1,200 subjects provided by 6 global collaborators. Nearly every sample came with metadata listing a de-identified subject ID, COVID-19 status, age in years and sex. Deeply sampled blood TCRbeta repertoires from subjects exposed to, actively infected with, or recovered from COVID-19 were included in the dataset. The repertoires were made available in a free public database intended to serve as a resource for research on the immune response to SARS-CoV-2.

What the research found in general, with its limitations: The amount of clinical and demographic metadata varied by source and participant and was provided uncurated.

Sequenced material: peripheral blood. The sequence joins TRBV18 to TRBJ2-7; TRBD1 fits 10 bases in the junction. This TCR derives from a woman aged 50 to 65 with acute or convalescent COVID-19. CDR3 region: CASSQGTGAYEQYF. The nucleotides are TGTGCCAGCTCACAAGGGACAGGGGCCTACGAGCAGTACTTC.